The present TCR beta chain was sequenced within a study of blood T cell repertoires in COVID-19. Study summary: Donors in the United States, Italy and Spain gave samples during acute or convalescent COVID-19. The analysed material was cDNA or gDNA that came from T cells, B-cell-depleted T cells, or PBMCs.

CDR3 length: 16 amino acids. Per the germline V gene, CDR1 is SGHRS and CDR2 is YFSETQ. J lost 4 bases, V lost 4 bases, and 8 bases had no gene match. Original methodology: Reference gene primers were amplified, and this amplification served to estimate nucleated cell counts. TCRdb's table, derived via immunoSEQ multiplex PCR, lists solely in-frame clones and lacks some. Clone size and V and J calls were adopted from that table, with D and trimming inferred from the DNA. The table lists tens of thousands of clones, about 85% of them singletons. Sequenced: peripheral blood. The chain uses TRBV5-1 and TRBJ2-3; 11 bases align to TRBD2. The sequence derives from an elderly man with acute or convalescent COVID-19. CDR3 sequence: CASSTGTSGGADTQYF. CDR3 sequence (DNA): TGCGCCAGCAGCACGGGGACTAGCGGAGGGGCAGATACGCAGTATTTT.